Detailed here is one TCR beta chain. This clone was recorded once. Its antigen target is currently unknown. Base qualities are not recorded, but no much larger clone differs from it by a single base. The meaning of the sample's time point label: pre-transplant. Thawed unstimulated PBMCs were stained for CD3, CD4 and CD8 and FACS-sorted into CD3+CD4+ and CD3+CD8+ populations. All 8 studied subjects were randomized to withdrawal of immunosuppression. The Qiagen DNeasy Blood and Tissue Kit was used for isolation of genomic DNA. Frozen genomic DNA underwent high-throughput TCRbeta CDR3 sequencing by immunoSEQ, including PCR amplification, mapping, bias correction and internal controls. The paper's data handling went like this. Only productive rearrangements were retained, with each unique TCRbeta sequence defined by its CDR3 nucleotide sequence together with its V and J gene. Donor-reactive sequences required at least 5-fold expansion in CFSE-low cells versus unstimulated pre-transplant cells and at least 0.01% frequency. Per-subject minimum frequency thresholds, based on the lowest-template unstimulated sample, ensured at least 90% detection power. Jensen-Shannon divergence between the top 1000 TCRbeta sequences post- versus pre-transplant served as the measure of repertoire turnover. Two-sided Fisher's exact tests were used to test for changes in how often donor-reactive sequences were detected. The source is immuneACCESS, and TCRdb retained only in-frame sequences with V and J called. Part of the clones is not carried over; for the studies checked, unresolved V genes explain less than half of this, and the remainder is unexplained. Clone size and the V and J calls come from that table; the DNA yielded D and trimming. This sample has about 60,000 clones in its table, and about 64% of those were observed once. The top ten hold approximately 15% of the sample.

This record comes from a study of T cell clones after liver transplantation (dated by TCRdb to between 2018 and 2021). General notes on the study: Samples were obtained from ITN030ST, a randomized trial in which withdrawal of immunosuppression was attempted within 2 years of liver transplantation. Subjects received no induction therapy and standard immunosuppression until randomization at 12-24 months post-transplant. Blood samples were taken pre-transplant, pre-randomization before withdrawal, and post-randomization after full withdrawal or failed withdrawal. Donor-reactive T cell clones were identified by TCRbeta sequencing following a pre-transplant mixed lymphocyte reaction and were subsequently tracked in post-transplant blood. Third party-reactive TCRbeta sequences from pre-transplant MLRs were also identified as an antigen-independent comparator for donor-reactive sequences. Of the eight recipients, a few were HCV-positive, while the remaining recipients had been transplanted for non-autoimmune, non-viral indications. Tolerance was defined as complete withdrawal of immunosuppression for at least one year without a rise in liver enzymes beyond twice the upper limit of normal. A cohort of 8 liver transplant recipients was studied, of whom 3 were classified as tolerant and 5 as non-tolerant.

Here is what the overall study found, with its caveats: In a couple of subjects, low numbers of available donor cells limited the measurable donor-reactive repertoire. Conclusions were preliminary, limited by small, heterogeneous patient numbers and non-standardized post-transplant time points. Donor-reactive sequences declined more than third party-reactive ones, suggesting partial antigen-specific deletion unrelated to withdrawal success. Once repertoire turnover was taken into account, donor-reactive detection showed a significant reduction for CD4 in 7 of 8 subjects and for CD8 in 8 of 8. Because no allograft tissue specimens were available, donor-reactive T cells may have migrated into the graft instead of being deleted. A significant post-transplant decrease in circulating donor-reactive CD4 TCRbeta sequences was observed in 5 of 8 subjects, irrespective of tolerance or HCV status.

The TCR sequence derives from a human donor who received a liver transplant. The sequenced sample was CD4+ T cells from blood, obtained before liver transplant.

The CDR3 protein: CASSTGGAFGYTF. In nucleotides, the sequence is TGTGCCAGCAGTACAGGGGGGGCTTTTGGCTACACCTTC. The sequence joins TRBV6-6 to TRBJ1-2, with 8 central nucleotides matching TRBD1. For this chain, trimming is 5 bases at the V end and 7 bases at the J end, and the number of junction bases without a gene match is 6. The CDR3 holds 13 amino acids from the cysteine to the phenylalanine. The entry retains the CDR3 DNA only, 39 bases that are in frame from base 1. CDR1 and CDR2 are read off the germline V gene (reference sequence) as MNHNY and SVGAGI.